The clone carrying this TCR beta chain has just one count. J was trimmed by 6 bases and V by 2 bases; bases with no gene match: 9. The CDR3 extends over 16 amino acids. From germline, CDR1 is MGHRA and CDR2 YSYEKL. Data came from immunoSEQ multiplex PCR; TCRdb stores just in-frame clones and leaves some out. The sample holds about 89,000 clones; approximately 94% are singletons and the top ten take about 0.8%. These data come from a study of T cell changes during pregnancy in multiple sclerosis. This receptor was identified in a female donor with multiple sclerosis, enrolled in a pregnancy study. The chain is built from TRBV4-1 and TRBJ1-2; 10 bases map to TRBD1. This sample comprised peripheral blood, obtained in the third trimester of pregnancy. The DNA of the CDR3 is TGCGCCAGCAGCCAATTCCCGGGACAGGGGATAGATGGCTACACCTTC. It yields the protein CASSQFPGQGIDGYTF.